This T cell receptor (beta chain) was captured by sequencing in a study of cytomegalovirus exposure and HLA in healthy donors. The PCR employed 60 Vbeta primers together with 13 Jbeta primers. Sequencing was performed with immunoSEQ multiplex PCR; in TCRdb, only in-frame clones are kept and a portion is missing. The table records around 190,000 clones, around 79% of them present only once. Germline V gene lookup returns CDR1 LNHDA and CDR2 SQIVND (reference sequence). The junction had 2 bases not matched to a gene; V was cut back by 6 bases and J by 1 base. The CDR3 sequence is 13 residues long. The chain carries TRBV19 and TRBJ2-7; 8 bases are shared with TRBD1. The clonotype originates from a woman aged 50 to 65 in good health and CMV-seronegative. Input material: PBMCs. In DNA form, the CDR3 reads TGTGCCAGTAGCCGACAGGGGTCCTACGAGCAGTACTTC. Translating gives CASSRQGSYEQYF.